The present T cell receptor beta chain was sequenced within a study of OX40 agonist ivuxolimab in advanced cancers. Study outcomes and limitations: Some nonresponders likewise displayed low normalized T-cell clonal expansion.

The method was immunoSEQ multiplex PCR; TCRdb's version includes in-frame clones alone and lacks a portion of them. Among 40,000 to 50,000 clones, around 85% were seen once, and the ten largest hold around half. With V trimmed by 4 bases and J by 4 bases, 7 bases remained unmatched. Germline lookup yields CDR1 MNHEY and CDR2 SMNVEV (reference sequence). The CDR3 spans 14 residues. Comments on this clone: Its target is unknown.

Patients were excluded for autoimmune disease history or systemic immunosuppression. The source was CD4+ or CD8+ T cells sorted from blood, collected in a trial of the OX40 agonist ivuxolimab. This chain links TRBV27 with TRBJ2-7; 7 bases align to TRBD2. This sequence was found in an adult with an advanced solid tumor such as melanoma, head and neck, liver or kidney cancer. The CDR3: CASSYLAAPYEQYF. The CDR3 coding sequence is TGTGCCAGCAGTTACCTAGCGGCACCTTACGAGCAGTACTTC.